This TCR beta chain came from a study of beta chain features in type 1 diabetes. Since all of the isolated RNA was reverse transcribed, expressed TCRB transcripts were what got sequenced. For naive, central memory and regulatory T cell samples, reads averaged around 3.6 million. Method: immunoSEQ multiplex PCR; TCRdb's copy keeps in-frame clones and lacks some. The repertoire consists of some 290,000 clones, with roughly 24% occurring once and the leading ten covering more than 0.009%. Whole-study results and caveats: Insertion counts at VDJ junctions were lower in type 1 diabetes patients, who also showed more deletions there. Type 1 diabetes patients showed a moderate but significant shortening of TCRB CDR3s in all four CD4+ subsets.

Turning to this clone: The target antigen is unknown.

Every single donor gave one heparinised blood draw, and these averaged approximately 110 mL. Via the markers CD45RO/CCR7/CD25/CD127/CD95/CD27, stem cell-like memory, regulatory, central memory and naive CD4+ cells were sorted. Per germline, CDR1 SGHVS and CDR2 FQNEAQ. The trim removed 5 bases at V and 5 bases at J, leaving 7 bases unmatched. The CDR3 covers 16 residues. The rearrangement links TRBV7-8 to TRBJ2-5, with 14 bases that match TRBD2. The TCR comes from a woman in her twenties or thirties with type 1 diabetes. Material for sequencing was naive CD4+ T cells from blood. CDR3 loop: CASSKGLAGGWETQYF. CDR3 DNA sequence: TGTGCCAGCAGCAAAGGACTAGCGGGAGGCTGGGAGACCCAGTACTTC.